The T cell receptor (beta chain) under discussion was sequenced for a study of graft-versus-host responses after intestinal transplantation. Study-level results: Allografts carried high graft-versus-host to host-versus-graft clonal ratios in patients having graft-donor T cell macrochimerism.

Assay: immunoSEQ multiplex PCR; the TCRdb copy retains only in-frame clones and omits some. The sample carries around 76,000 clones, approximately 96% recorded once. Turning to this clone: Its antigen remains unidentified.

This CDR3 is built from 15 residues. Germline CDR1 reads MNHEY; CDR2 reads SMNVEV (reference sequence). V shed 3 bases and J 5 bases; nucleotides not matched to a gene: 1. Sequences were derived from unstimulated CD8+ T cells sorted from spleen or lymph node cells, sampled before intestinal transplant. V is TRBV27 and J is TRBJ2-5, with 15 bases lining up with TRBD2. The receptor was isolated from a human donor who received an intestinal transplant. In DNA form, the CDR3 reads TGTGCCAGCAGTTTGGGACTAGCGGGAGGTGAGACCCAGTACTTC. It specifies CASSLGLAGGETQYF.